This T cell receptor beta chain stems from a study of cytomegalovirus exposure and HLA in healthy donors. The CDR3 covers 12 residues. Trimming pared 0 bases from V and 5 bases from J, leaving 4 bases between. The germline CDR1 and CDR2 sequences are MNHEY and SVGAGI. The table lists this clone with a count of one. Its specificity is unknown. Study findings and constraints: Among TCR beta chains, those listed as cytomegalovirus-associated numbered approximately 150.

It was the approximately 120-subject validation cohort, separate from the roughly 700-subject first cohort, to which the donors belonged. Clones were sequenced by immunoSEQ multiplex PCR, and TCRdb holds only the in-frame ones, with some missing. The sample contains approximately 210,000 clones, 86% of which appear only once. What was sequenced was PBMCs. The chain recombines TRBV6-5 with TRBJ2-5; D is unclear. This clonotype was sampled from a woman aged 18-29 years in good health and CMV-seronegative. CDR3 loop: CASSYSSETQYF. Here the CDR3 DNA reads TGTGCCAGCAGTTACTCGTCTGAGACCCAGTACTTC.